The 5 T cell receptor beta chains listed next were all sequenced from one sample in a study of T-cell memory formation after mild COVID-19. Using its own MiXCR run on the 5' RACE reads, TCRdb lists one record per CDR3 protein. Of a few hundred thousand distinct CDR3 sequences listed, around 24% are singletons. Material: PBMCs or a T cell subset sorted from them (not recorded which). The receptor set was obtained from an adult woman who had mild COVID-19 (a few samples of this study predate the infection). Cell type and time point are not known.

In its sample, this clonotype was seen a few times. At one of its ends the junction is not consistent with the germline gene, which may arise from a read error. The CDR3 spells CASGELFF. The CDR3 DNA sequence: TGTGCCAGCGGGGAGCTGTTCTTC. The genes are TRBV28 and TRBJ2-1; D may be TRBD2 (5 bases). CDR1 and CDR2 (germline): MDHEN, SYDVKM. This CDR3 comprises 8 residues.

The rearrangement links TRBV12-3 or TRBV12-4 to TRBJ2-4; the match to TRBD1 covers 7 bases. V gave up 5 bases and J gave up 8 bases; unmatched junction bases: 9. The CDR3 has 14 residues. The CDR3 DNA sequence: TGTGCCAGCAGTGCTCCCGACAGGGTGGACATTCAGTACTTC. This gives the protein CASSAPDRVDIQYF.

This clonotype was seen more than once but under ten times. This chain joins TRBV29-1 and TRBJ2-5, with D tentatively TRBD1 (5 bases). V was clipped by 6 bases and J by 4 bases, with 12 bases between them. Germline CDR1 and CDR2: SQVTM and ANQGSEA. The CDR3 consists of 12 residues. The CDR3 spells CSVATVRETQYF. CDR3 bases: TGCAGCGTCGCGACAGTAAGAGAGACCCAGTACTTC.

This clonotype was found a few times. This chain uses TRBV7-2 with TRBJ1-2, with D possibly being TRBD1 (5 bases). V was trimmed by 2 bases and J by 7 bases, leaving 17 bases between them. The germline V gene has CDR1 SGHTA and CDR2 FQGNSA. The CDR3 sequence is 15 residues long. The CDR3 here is CASSLTGGGGRGYTF. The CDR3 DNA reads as TGTGCCAGCAGCTTAACCGGGGGGGGAGGTCGTGGCTACACCTTC.

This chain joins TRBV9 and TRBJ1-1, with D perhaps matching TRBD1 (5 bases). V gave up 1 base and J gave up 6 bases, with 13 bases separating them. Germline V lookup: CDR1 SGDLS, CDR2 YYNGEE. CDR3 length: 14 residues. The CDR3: CASSVQGVSSEAFF. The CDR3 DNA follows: TGTGCCAGCAGCGTACAGGGCGTTAGCTCTGAAGCTTTCTTT.